The clone carrying this T cell receptor (beta chain) was seen just once. The same CDR3 is also encoded by other DNA sequences in this sample. This specimen comes from a study of shared T cell receptors in the human thymus. Repertoires were generated with immunoSEQ multiplex PCR, while TCRdb's copy carries only in-frame clones and drops some. The sample yields about 710,000 clones, more than 70% seen once. The CDR3 is made up of 15 amino acids. Trimming removed 3 bases from V and 0 bases from J; junction bases left unmatched: 4. Germline V CDR1 and CDR2: MDHEN, SYDVKM. The same data also went into a second study, on human thymus T cells. From that report: It looked as if thymic and blood repertoires used V and J genes in a biased way. Overlap was high between thymic repertoires from unrelated individuals, as reported in related research.

The receptor's source is a boy younger than two with a congenital heart defect. This chain uses TRBV28 with TRBJ2-7; 8 bases are shared with TRBD2. The material sequenced was thymocytes. The CDR3 region has the DNA TGTGCCAGCAGTTTTCGCGGGAGGAGCTCCTACGAGCAGTACTTC. Protein: CASSFRGRSSYEQYF.